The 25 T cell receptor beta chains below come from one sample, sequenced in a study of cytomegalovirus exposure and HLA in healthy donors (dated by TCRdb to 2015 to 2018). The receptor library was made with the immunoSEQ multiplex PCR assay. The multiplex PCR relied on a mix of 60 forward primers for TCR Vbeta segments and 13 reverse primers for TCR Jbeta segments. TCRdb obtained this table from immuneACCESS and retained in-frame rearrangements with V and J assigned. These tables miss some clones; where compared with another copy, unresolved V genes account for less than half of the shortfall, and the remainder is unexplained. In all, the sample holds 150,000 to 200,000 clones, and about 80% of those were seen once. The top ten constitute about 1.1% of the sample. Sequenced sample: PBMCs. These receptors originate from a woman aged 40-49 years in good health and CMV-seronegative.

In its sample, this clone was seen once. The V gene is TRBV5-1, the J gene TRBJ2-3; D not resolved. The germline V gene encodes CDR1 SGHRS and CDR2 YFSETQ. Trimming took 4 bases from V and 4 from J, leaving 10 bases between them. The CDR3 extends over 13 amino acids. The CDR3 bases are TGCGCCAGCAGCACCACTCTCTCAGATACGCAGTATTTT. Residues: CASSTTLSDTQYF.

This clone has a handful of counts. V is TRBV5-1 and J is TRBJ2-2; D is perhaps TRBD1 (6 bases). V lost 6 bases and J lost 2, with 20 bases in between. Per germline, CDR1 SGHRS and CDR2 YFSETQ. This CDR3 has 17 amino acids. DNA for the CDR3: TGCGCCAGCACCAAAACCCCCCAAGGGGGTAACACCGGGGAGCTGTTTTTT. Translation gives CASTKTPQGGNTGELFF.

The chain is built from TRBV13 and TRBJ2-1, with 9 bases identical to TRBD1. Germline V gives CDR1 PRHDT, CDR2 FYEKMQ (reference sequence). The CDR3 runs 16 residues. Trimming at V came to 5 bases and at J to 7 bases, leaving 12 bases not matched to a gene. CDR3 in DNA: TGTGCCAGCAGCCCTTGGGGAACAGGGGGCATTAATGAGCAGTTCTTC. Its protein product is CASSPWGTGGINEQFF.

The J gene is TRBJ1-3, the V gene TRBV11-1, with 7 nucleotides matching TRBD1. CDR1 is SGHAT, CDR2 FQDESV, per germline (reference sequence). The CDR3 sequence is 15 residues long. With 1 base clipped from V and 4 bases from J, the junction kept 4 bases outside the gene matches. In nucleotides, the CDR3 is TGTGCCAGCAGCTTAGGGACAGGCGGAGGAAACACCATATATTTT. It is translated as CASSLGTGGGNTIYF. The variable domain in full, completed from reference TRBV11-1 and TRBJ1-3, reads EAEVAQSPRYKITEKSQAVAFWCDPISGHATLYWYRQILGQGPELLVQFQDESVVDDSQLPKDRFSAERLKGVDSTLKIQPAELGDSAMYLCASSLGTGGGNTIYFGEGSWLTVV.

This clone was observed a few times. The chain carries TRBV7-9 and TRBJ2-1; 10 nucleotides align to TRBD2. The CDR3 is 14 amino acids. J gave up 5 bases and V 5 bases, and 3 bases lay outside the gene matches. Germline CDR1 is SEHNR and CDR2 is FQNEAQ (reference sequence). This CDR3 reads CASSIGLADNEQFF. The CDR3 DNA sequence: TGTGCCAGCAGCATCGGACTAGCGGACAATGAGCAGTTCTTC.

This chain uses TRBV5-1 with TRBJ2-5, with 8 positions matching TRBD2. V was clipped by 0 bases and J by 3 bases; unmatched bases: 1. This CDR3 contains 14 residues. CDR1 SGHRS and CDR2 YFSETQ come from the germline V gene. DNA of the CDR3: TGCGCCAGCAGCTTGGCCGGGGGGGAAGAGACCCAGTACTTC. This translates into CASSLAGGEETQYF.

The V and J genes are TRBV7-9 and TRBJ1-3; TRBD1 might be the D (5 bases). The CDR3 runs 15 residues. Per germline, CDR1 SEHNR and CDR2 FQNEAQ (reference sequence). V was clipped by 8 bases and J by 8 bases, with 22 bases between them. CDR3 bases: TGTGCCAGCCCCCCACCGCTAGGGGAGGGTGACACCATATATTTT. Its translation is CASPPPLGEGDTIYF.

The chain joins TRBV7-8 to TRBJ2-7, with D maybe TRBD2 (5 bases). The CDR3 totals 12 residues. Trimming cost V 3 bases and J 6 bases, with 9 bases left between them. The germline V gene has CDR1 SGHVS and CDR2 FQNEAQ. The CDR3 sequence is CASSFTSREQYF. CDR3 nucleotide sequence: TGTGCCAGCAGCTTCACTAGTCGCGAGCAGTACTTC.

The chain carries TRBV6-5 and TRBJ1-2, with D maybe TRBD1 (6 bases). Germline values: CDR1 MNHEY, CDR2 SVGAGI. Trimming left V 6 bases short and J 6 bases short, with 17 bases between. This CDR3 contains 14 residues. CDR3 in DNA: TGTGCCAGCAGAATTGACGGGGGGGCGAATGGCTACACCTTC. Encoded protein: CASRIDGGANGYTF.

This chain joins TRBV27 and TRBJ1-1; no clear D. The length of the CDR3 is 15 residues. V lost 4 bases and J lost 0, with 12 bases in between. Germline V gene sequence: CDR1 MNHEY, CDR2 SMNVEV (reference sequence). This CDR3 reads CASSSQRTLNTEAFF. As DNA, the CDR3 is TGTGCCAGCAGTTCCCAGCGCACTTTGAACACTGAAGCTTTCTTT.

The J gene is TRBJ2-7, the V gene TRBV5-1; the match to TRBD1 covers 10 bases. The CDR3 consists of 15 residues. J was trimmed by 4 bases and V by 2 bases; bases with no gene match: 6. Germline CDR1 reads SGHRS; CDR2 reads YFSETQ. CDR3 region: CASSLRQGATYEQYF. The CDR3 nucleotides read TGCGCCAGCAGCTTACGACAGGGGGCCACATACGAGCAGTACTTC.

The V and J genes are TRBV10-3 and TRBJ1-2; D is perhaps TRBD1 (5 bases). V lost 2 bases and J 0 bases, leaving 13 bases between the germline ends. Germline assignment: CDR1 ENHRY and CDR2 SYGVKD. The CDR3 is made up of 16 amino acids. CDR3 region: CAISEPTGKANYGYTF. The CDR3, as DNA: TGTGCCATCAGTGAGCCTACAGGAAAAGCTAACTATGGCTACACCTTC.

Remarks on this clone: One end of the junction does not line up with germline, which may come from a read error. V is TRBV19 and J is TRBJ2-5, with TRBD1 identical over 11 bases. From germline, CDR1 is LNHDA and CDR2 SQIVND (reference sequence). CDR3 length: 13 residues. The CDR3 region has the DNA TGTGCCAGTAGTATGCCGGGACAGGGGGAAATTAACTTC. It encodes CASSMPGQGEINF.

The CDR3 reads CASTRGGTNEKLFF. In nucleotides, the CDR3 is TGTGCCAGCACCCGCGGGGGCACTAATGAAAAACTGTTTTTT. This chain connects TRBV21-1 to TRBJ1-4. TRBV21-1 is reported as a pseudogene. The CDR3 covers 14 residues.

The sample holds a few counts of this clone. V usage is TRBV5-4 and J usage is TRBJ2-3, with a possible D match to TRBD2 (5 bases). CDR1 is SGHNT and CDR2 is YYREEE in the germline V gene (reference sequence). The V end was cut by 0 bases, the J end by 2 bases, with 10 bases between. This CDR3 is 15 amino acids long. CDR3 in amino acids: CASSLAGRVTDTQYF. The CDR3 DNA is TGTGCCAGCAGCTTGGCGGGGAGAGTCACAGATACGCAGTATTTT.

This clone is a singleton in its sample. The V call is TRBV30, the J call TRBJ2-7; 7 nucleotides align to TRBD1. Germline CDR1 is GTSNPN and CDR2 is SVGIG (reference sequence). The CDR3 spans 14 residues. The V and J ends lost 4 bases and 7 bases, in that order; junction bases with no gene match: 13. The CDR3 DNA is TGTGCCTGGAACCCCGAACAAGGGGGCTGGGAGCAGTACTTC. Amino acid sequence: CAWNPEQGGWEQYF.

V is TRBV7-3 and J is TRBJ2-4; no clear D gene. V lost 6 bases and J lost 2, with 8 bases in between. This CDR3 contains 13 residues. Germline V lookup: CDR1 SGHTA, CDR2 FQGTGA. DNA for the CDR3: TGTGCCAGCAGTCTTGAGCCCAAAAACATTCAGTACTTC. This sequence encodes CASSLEPKNIQYF.

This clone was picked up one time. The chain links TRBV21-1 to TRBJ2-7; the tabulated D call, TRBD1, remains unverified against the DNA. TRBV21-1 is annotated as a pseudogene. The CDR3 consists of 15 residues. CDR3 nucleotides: TGTGCCAGCAGTCCCGGGACAGGGGCAAGCTACGAGCAGTACGTC. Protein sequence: CASSPGTGASYEQYV.

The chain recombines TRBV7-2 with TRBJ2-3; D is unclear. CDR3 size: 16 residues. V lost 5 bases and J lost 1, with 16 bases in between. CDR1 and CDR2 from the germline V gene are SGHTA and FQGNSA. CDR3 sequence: CASSPQASAGTDTQYF. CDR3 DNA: TGTGCCAGCAGCCCCCAAGCGAGCGCGGGCACAGATACGCAGTATTTT.

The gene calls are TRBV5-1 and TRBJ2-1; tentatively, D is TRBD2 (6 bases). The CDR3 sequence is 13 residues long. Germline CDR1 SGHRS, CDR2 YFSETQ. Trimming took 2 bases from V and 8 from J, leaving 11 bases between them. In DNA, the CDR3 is TGCGCCAGCAGCTTCCGACTAGAGGATGAGCAGTTCTTC. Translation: CASSFRLEDEQFF.

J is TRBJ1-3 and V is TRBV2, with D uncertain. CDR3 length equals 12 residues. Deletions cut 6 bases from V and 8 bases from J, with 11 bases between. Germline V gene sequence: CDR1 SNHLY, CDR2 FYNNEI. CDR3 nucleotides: TGTGCCAGCAGCGGAGCGGGAGACACCATATATTTT. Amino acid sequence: CASSGAGDTIYF.

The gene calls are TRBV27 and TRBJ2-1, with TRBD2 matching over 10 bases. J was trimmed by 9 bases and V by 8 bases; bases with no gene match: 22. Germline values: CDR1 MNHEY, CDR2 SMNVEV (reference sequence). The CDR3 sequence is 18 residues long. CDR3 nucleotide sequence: TGTGCCAGCGGCGGGACAGGCGTTACCGGGACTAGCGACGCTGAGCAGTTCTTC. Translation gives CASGGTGVTGTSDAEQFF.

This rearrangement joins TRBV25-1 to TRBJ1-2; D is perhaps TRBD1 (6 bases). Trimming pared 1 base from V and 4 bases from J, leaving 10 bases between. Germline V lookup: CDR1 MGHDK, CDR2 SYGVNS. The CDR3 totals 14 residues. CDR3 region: CASSELQGIYGYTF. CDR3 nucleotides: TGTGCCAGCAGTGAATTACAGGGAATCTATGGCTACACCTTC.

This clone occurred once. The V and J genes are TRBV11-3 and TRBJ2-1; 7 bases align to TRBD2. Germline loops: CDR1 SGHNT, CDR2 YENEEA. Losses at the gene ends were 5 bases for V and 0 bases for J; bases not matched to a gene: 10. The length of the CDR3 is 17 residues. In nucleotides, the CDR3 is TGTGCCAGCAGCACTCCCCGACTAGCAGGCTCCTACAATGAGCAGTTCTTC. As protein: CASSTPRLAGSYNEQFF.

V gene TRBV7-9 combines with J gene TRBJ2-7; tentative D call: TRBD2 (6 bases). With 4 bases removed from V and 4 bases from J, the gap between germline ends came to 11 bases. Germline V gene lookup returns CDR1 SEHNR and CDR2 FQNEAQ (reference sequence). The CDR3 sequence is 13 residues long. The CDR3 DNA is TGTGCCAGCAGCTCAGGGACTTTTTACGAGCAGTACGTC. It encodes CASSSGTFYEQYV.